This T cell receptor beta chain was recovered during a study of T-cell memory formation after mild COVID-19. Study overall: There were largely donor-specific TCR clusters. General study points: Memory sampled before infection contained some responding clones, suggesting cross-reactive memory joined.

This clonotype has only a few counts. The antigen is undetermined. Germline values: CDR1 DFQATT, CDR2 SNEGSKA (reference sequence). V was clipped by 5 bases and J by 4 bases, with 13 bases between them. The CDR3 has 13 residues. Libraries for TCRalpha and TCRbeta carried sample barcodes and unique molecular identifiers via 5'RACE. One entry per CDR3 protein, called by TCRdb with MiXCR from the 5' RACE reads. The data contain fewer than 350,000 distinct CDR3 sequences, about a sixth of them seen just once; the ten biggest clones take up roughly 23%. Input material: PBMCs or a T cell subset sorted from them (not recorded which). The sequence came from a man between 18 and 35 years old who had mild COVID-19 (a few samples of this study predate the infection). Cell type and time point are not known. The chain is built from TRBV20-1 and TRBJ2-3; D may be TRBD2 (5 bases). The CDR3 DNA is TGCAGTGCTGCCGACGGACTTTCAGATACGCAGTATTTT. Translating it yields CSAADGLSDTQYF.